This entry describes one T cell receptor beta chain. The data were taken from a study of shared clonotypes between healthy human individuals. Overall study context: Used for every donor were three CD4 naive, three CD4 memory, two CD8 naive and one CD8 memory plate.

This CDR3 is 15 amino acids long. V was shortened by 5 bases and J by 5 bases, with 17 bases between the two germline ends. Looked up from germline, CDR1 is SGHAT and CDR2 is FQNNGV. Sequencing was at deep level. Sequencing used immunoSEQ multiplex PCR; TCRdb keeps in-frame clones, though not all of them. The sample shows some 2,000,000 clones, 95% of them seen only once. Both subsets, CD45RA+ naive and CD45RA-negative memory, were split from the CD4+ cells. The TCR was taken from a man younger than 30 in good health. The specimen was naive CD4+ T cells sorted from blood. The sample's subset: CD45RA+ positively selected. V and J are TRBV11-2 and TRBJ2-3, with D possibly TRBD1 on 5 matching bases. This chain's CDR3 is CASSPRDRLVDTQYF. Here the CDR3 DNA reads TGTGCCAGCAGCCCCCGCGACAGATTGGTAGATACGCAGTATTTT.